This T cell receptor (beta chain) was sequenced in a study of blood T cell repertoires in COVID-19. Overall study context: Acute and convalescent COVID-19 specimens originated in the United States, Italy and Spain.

V trimming: 4 bases; J trimming: 4 bases; junction bases outside the gene matches: 2. The CDR3 sequence is 13 residues long. Per germline, CDR1 SGHDN and CDR2 FVKESK. In the original processing: Reference gene primer amplification in the assay estimated nucleated cell counts. Using immunoSEQ multiplex PCR, the repertoire was profiled, and TCRdb retains in-frame clones only, with some absent. That table gives V, J and clone size, and the DNA gave D and trimming. The sample shows around 140,000 clones, 88% of them seen only once. What was sequenced was peripheral blood. The chain uses TRBV14 and TRBJ1-2, with 8 bases fitting TRBD1. The clonotype originates from a human donor in a cohort sampled during active COVID-19. The CDR3 loop reads CASSRTGPYGYTF. For the CDR3, the DNA is TGTGCCAGCAGCCGGACAGGGCCCTATGGCTACACCTTC.